This TCR beta chain was profiled in a study of cytomegalovirus exposure and HLA in healthy donors. Overall study context: Sequencing of 150 million to 200 million T cells in an earlier analysis found 100 million or so unique TCR beta sequences. Study-wide results and caveats: Highly shared sequence variants in one cluster were likely a sequencing artifact.

Trimming took 4 bases from V and 1 from J; bases not matched to a gene: 6. The CDR3 is 15 residues long. The germline V gene has CDR1 LNHDA and CDR2 SQIVND (reference sequence). A remark on this clone: What it binds is unknown.

In the PCR, 60 Vbeta and 13 Jbeta primers were used. Only in-frame clones appear in the TCRdb table, and some are missing; sequencing was by immunoSEQ multiplex PCR. The sample holds 200,000 or so clones, about four fifths seen once. The sequencing input was PBMCs. This TCR was recovered from a man aged 30 to 39 in good health and CMV-seronegative. This chain links TRBV19 with TRBJ2-7, with 8 bases aligning to TRBD1. CDR3 in amino acids: CASSRQGSGSYEQYF. The CDR3 DNA reads TGTGCCAGTAGTAGACAGGGGTCGGGATCCTACGAGCAGTACTTC.